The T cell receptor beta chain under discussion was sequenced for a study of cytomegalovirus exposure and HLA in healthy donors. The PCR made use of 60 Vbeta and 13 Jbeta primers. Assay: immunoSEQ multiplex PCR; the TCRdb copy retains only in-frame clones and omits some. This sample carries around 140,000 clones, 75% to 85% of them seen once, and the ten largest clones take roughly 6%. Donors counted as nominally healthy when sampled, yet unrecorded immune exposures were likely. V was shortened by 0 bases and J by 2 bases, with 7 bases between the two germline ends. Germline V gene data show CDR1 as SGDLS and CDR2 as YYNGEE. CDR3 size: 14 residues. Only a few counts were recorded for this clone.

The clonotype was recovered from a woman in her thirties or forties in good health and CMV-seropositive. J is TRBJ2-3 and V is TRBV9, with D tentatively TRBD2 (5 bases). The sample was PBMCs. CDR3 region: CASSVAGSTDTQYF. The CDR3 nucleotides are TGTGCCAGCAGCGTAGCGGGGTCCACAGATACGCAGTATTTT.